This T cell receptor (beta chain) was identified during a study of shared clonotypes between healthy human individuals. Study-level findings and limits: Clonotype sharing among donors was expected to depend on sequencing depth.

Turning to this clone: Its antigen is as yet unknown.

Data came from immunoSEQ multiplex PCR; TCRdb stores just in-frame clones and leaves some out. This table holds more than 850,000 clones, around 82% found once. Germline lookup yields CDR1 SNHLY and CDR2 FYNNEI. CDR3 length equals 14 residues. V was pared by 6 bases and J by 5 bases, with 3 bases of the junction left unmatched. Sequenced input: memory CD4+ T cells from PBMCs. Subset specified: CD45RA-negative fraction. This clonotype was sampled from a man younger than 35 in good health. Some clones in this sample may be carry-over from other donors' samples. V usage is TRBV2 and J usage is TRBJ1-4, with 10 nucleotides matching TRBD1. DNA of the CDR3: TGTGCCAGCAGGGAGGGACAGGGGAATGAAAAACTGTTTTTT. Amino acid sequence: CASREGQGNEKLFF.